What follows is one T cell receptor beta chain and its context. TCRdb processed the 5' RACE reads anew with MiXCR; each CDR3 protein has one entry. The table records some 44,000 distinct CDR3 sequences, about 5.9% of them present only once. The sample belongs to a study of early T cells in non-severe SARS-CoV-2 infection. CDR3 length equals 13 residues. Germline V CDR1 and CDR2: MNHEY, SMNVEV (reference sequence). V dropped 5 bases and J dropped 7 bases, with 9 bases sitting between them. The sequence was collected from an adult who was a healthcare worker with PCR-confirmed SARS-CoV-2 infection or an uninfected control (not recorded which). This specimen consisted of whole blood, obtained at baseline. The chain is built from TRBV27 and TRBJ1-6; no firm D call. CDR3 nucleotides: TGTGCCAGCAGTCTCCGGAGCAATTCACCCCTCCACTTT. It specifies CASSLRSNSPLHF.